A single sample is the source of the 5 T cell receptor beta chains below, sequenced in a study of shared clonotypes between healthy human individuals. Sequencing was performed with immunoSEQ multiplex PCR; in TCRdb, only in-frame clones are kept and a portion is missing. This sample carries about 2.4 million clones, 90% to 95% of them seen once, and the ten largest clones take roughly 0.39%. The sample taken for sequencing was naive CD4+ T cells from PBMCs. The subset was: CD45RA+ positively selected. Receptor source: a man younger than 35 in good health. Some clones in this sample may be carry-over from other donors' samples.

The chain has TRBV6-1 and TRBJ2-5; maybe TRBD1 (6 bases). CDR1 and CDR2 from the germline V gene are MNHNS and SASEGT. The CDR3 has 17 amino acids. V was trimmed by 2 bases and J by 4 bases, leaving 20 bases between them. The DNA for the CDR3 is TGTGCCAGCAGTGAAAACCCCCGACAGGACCCCGTAGAGACCCAGTACTTC. Its protein is CASSENPRQDPVETQYF.

The rearrangement uses TRBV14 and TRBJ2-2, with TRBD1 identical over 8 bases. V was clipped by 1 base and J by 1 base; unmatched bases: 2. Germline V gene sequence: CDR1 SGHDN, CDR2 FVKESK. This CDR3 region has 16 residues. The DNA of the CDR3 is TGTGCCAGCAGCCAAGGTGGGACAGGGAACACCGGGGAGCTGTTTTTT. It yields the protein CASSQGGTGNTGELFF.

About this clone itself: Distinct nucleotide sequences in the sample also encode this CDR3. The V gene is TRBV28, the J gene TRBJ2-7; the match to TRBD1 covers 10 bases. The trim removed 4 bases at V and 3 bases at J, leaving 6 bases unmatched. The CDR3 has 15 residues. Germline assignment: CDR1 MDHEN and CDR2 SYDVKM. The CDR3 region is CASSSVGTGDYEQYF. CDR3 DNA: TGTGCCAGCAGTTCCGTAGGGACAGGGGACTACGAGCAGTACTTC.

The V call is TRBV25-1, the J call TRBJ1-5; D gene uncertain. The CDR3 loop spans 13 amino acids. Germline CDR1 is MGHDK and CDR2 is SYGVNS. V lost 2 bases and J 5 bases, leaving 7 bases between the germline ends. CDR3: CASSERLDQPQHF. The CDR3 nucleotides are TGTGCCAGCAGTGAAAGGTTAGATCAGCCCCAGCATTTT.

CDR3 amino acids: CASSSPTGGDSGANVLTF. The CDR3 region has the DNA TGTGCCAGCAGCTCCCCGACAGGGGGGGATTCTGGGGCCAACGTCCTGACTTTC. This chain links TRBV7-3 with TRBJ2-6; 9 bases align to TRBD1. The V gene end was trimmed by 4 bases and the J gene end by 1 base; junction bases not matched to a gene: 8. CDR1 is SGHTA and CDR2 is FQGTGA in the germline V gene. The CDR3 contains 18 residues.